This note documents a single T cell receptor (beta chain) sequence. The target antigen is unknown. These data originate in a study of CD8 T cells in ankylosing spondylitis. Study-level results: Seemingly distinctive of ankylosing spondylitis blood was a TCR beta motif formed by eight highly homologous variants.

Each CDR3 protein is one row after TCRdb ran MiXCR on the 5' RACE reads. The repertoire holds roughly 670,000 distinct CDR3 sequences, 19% seen once, with roughly a fifth in the top ten. Per germline, CDR1 SGHRS and CDR2 YFSETQ. The CDR3 consists of 16 residues. V shed 3 bases, J shed 0 bases, and the junction held 6 bases outside the gene matches. The chain combines TRBV5-1 with TRBJ2-5; 9 nucleotides agree with TRBD2. Material: blood, either unsorted or a sorted T cell fraction (not recorded which). The TCR sequence derives from a male donor with ankylosing spondylitis. This CDR3 is CASSSHSGSYQETQYF. The CDR3 DNA is TGCGCCAGCAGCTCCCATAGCGGGAGCTACCAAGAGACCCAGTACTTC.